These T cell receptor beta chains were read from a single sample in a study of blood T cell repertoires in COVID-19. Here immunoSEQ multiplex PCR was the method, and the copy in TCRdb shows in-frame clones only, minus some. The repertoire consists of 170,000 or so clones, with 80% to 90% occurring once and the leading ten covering just under 0.9%. Sequencing was carried out using peripheral blood. The receptors were gathered from a woman between 18 and 30 years old who had recovered from COVID-19. Each CDR3 is given with its conserved first and last residue.

v_call	cdr3_aa
TRBV27	CASGTRFQETQYF
TRBV7-9	CASTRGGSGLQETQYF
TRBV19	CASSPQTGGIYEQYF
TRBV3-1/TRBV3-2	CASSQARPGNSPLHF
TRBV9	CASSARQGISRNTEAFF
TRBV9	CASSVVFSGGMETQYF
TRBV27	CASSPPSGETYEQYF
TRBV18	CASSGTSGSMSTDTQYF
TRBV9	CASSVGVGSSYNSPLHF
TRBV6-2/TRBV6-3	CASSTTGDTEAFF
TRBV5-1	CASSEKRGEETQYF
TRBV12-3/TRBV12-4	CASSYRDEQYF
TRBV24-1	CATSDLRPRGAGELFF
TRBV28	CASSLASGELFF
TRBV3-1/TRBV3-2	CASSQKTGFETQYF
TRBV6-1	CASSELEGALYEQYF
TRBV7-7	CASVTGPTKLAYGYTF
TRBV4-1	CASSQVSGRVTDTQYF
TRBV6-2/TRBV6-3	CASSLRAFSGRRKFF
TRBV29-1	CSAGRGRNEKLFF
TRBV18	CASSPLAGGYTGELFF
TRBV19	CASSIGGLAGGPGETQYF
TRBV4-1	CASSGGTRASTDTQYF
TRBV9	CASSVRSGGASSYNEQFF
TRBV4-3	CASSQDPGGGFTGELFF
TRBV6-2/TRBV6-3	CASSYWSQRTRETQYF
TRBV5-4	CASSLQLLTQETQYF
TRBV3-1/TRBV3-2	CASSFGAGYNEQFF
TRBV18	CASSPPNNEQFF
TRBV2	CASSERVNQPQHF
TRBV7-6	CASSHGQAGANVLTF
TRBV4-2	CASSQGLLEGETQYF
TRBV7-3	CASSSTGQWGTEAFF
TRBV7-9	CASSLGTGGETQYF
TRBV5-8	CASSPGYDEQFF
TRBV4-3	CASSQRVSADTIYF
TRBV29-1	CSAGVQETQYF